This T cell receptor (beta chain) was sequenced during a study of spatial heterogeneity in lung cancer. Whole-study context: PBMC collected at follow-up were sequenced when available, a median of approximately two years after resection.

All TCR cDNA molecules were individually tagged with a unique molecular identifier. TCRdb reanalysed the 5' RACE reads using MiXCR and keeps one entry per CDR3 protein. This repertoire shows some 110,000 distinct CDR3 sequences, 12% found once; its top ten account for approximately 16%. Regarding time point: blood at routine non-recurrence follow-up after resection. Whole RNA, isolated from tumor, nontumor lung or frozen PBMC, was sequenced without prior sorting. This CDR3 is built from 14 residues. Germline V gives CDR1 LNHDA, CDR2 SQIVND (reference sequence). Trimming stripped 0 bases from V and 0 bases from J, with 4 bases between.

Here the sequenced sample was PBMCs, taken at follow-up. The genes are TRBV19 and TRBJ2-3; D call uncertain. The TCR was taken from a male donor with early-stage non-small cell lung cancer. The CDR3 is CASSIDLSTDTQYF. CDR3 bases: TGTGCCAGTAGTATAGATCTTAGCACAGATACGCAGTATTTT.